This T cell receptor (beta chain) was retrieved from a study of T cells in Graves' hyperthyroidism and ophthalmopathy. About the study: Before any treatment, at initial diagnosis, peripheral blood was collected.

CDR1 and CDR2 from the germline V gene are SQVTM and ANQGSEA. The V segment lost 7 bases and the J segment 2 bases; nucleotides outside the gene matches: 6. The CDR3 covers 14 residues. Graves' hyperthyroidism qualified as stable when ophthalmopathy did not progress within 18 months. The study enrolled patients aged 18 to 65 with newly diagnosed hyperthyroidism of under 2 months' duration. Uncontrolled infection, other autoimmune disease, pregnancy and lactation each barred patients from inclusion. RNA transcripts provided the source from which TCR beta CDR3 regions were amplified. The primer set for the first-round RT-PCR of the TCR CDR3 was HTBI. TCRdb reprocessed the multiplex PCR reads via MiXCR and lists one record per CDR3 protein. The sample consists of under 400,000 distinct CDR3 sequences, about 20% of them appearing once.

The chain combines TRBV29-1 with TRBJ1-2, with 11 bases fitting TRBD1. Sequencing input: blood. The sequence came from a woman between 50 and 59 years old with Graves' hyperthyroidism. The CDR3 protein is CSATGTGGNYGYTF. The CDR3 region has the DNA TGCAGCGCGACCGGGACAGGGGGGAACTATGGCTACACCTTC. Based on the CDR3 plus reference TRBV29-1 and TRBJ1-2, the full variable domain is SAVISQKPSRDICQRGTSLTIQCQVDSQVTMMFWYRQQPGQSLTLIATANQGSEATYESGFVIDKFPISRPNLTFSTLTVSNMSPEDSSIYLCSATGTGGNYGYTFGSGTRLTVV.